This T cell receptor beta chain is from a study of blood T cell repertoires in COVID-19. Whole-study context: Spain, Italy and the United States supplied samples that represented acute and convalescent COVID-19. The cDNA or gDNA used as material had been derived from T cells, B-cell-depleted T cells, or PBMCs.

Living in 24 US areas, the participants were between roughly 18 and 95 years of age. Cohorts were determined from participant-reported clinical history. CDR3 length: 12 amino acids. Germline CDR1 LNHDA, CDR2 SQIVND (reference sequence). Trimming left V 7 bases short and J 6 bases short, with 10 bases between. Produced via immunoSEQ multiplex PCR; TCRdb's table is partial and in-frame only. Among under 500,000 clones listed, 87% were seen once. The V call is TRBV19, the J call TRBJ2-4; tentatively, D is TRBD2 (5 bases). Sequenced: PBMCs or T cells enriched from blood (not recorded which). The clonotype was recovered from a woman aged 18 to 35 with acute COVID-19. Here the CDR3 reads CASNGIGNIQYF. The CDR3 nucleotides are TGTGCCAGTAACGGGATCGGAAACATTCAGTACTTC.